The sequence of this T cell receptor beta chain was determined in a study of T cell repertoires in cytomegalovirus infection. In TCRdb, the reads were re-called with MiXCR into one record per CDR3 protein. The top ten hold 7% to 9% of the sample, which has hundreds of thousands of distinct CDR3 sequences, approximately 25% seen once. This sequence was found in a human donor in good health (CMV status not recorded). Some clones in this sample may be carry-over from other donors' samples. What was sequenced was CD8+ T cells from PBMCs.

CDR3 residues: CAISESGSARSEQYF. The CDR3, as DNA: TGTGCCATCAGTGAGTCGGGCAGCGCCCGGAGCGAGCAGTACTTC. This chain joins TRBV10-3 and TRBJ2-7; no definite D call. V lost 0 bases, J lost 6 bases, and 15 bases lay in between. Germline CDR1 ENHRY, CDR2 SYGVKD. CDR3 length equals 15 residues.